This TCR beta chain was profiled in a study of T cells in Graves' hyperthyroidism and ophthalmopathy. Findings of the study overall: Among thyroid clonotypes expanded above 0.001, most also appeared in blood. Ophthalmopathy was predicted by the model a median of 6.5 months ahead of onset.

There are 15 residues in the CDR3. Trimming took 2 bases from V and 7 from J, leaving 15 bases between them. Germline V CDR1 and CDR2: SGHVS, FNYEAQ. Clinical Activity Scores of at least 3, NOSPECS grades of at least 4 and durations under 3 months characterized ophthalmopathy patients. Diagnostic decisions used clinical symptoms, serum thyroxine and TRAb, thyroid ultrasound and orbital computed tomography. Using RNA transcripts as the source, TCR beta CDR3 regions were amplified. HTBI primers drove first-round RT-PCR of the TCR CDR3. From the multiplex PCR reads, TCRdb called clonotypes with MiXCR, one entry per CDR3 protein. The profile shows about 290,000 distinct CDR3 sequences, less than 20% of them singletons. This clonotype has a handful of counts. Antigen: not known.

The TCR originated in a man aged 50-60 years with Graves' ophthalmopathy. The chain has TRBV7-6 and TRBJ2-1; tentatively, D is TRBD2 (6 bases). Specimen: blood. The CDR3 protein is CASSLSRGGGNEQFF. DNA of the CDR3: TGTGCCAGCAGCTTAAGTCGGGGAGGTGGGAATGAGCAGTTCTTC.